This entry describes one TCR beta chain. This clone was counted a few times. The antigen it recognizes is unknown. Within one base of it there is no much larger clone, and no base qualities were kept. The receptor library was made with the immunoSEQ multiplex PCR assay. RNA was extracted from all samples and reverse transcribed into cDNA as template for TCR sequencing. First-strand cDNA was synthesized using SuperScript III with a 2:1 mix of oligo-dT and random hexamers. Amplification bias was assessed with a synthetic immune receptor repertoire, and residual bias was removed computationally. The authors processed their data as follows. After raw reads were preprocessed to remove errors, the CDR3 was defined following IMGT conventions as running from the conserved cysteine to phenylalanine. To get clonality, Shannon entropy was normalized by log2 of the number of productive unique TCRs and the result was subtracted from 1. Whether each scalp clone was CD4 or CD8 was inferred by checking scalp TCRbeta sequences against the CD4 and CD8 repertoires from sorted blood. TCRdb retrieved this table from immuneACCESS and kept in-frame rearrangements only. Not all clones are present; in checked studies, unresolved V genes account for under half, and no reason is known for the remainder. V, J and clone size reflect that table, while D and trimming were determined from the DNA. This sample comprises some 190,000 clones, 51% of them detected only once. Together, the top ten hold 10% of the sample.

The data were taken from a study of CD8+ T cells in alopecia areata (dated by TCRdb to between 2018 and 2020). At the level of the whole study: The treated patients, all with moderate-to-severe alopecia areata, were enrolled in an open-label pilot trial of oral tofacitinib given at 5 to 10 mg twice daily. Scalp clonality was compared among normal scalp (n=4), patchy alopecia areata scalp (n=8), and alopecia totalis/universalis scalp (n=8). Patients on tofacitinib were biopsied at baseline and after 4 and 24 weeks of treatment, and several of the patients also had a later scalp biopsy. RNA was extracted with the PAXgene miRNA kit for fixed scalp, the miRNeasy kit for PBMCs, and the RNeasy kit for mouse skin. TCRbeta CDR3 regions were amplified by immunoSEQ multiplex PCR using 35 Vbeta forward and 13 Jbeta reverse primers. To study T cell clonal expansion in alopecia areata, the researchers applied high-throughput TCRbeta sequencing to both the C3H/HeJ mouse model and human patients. Tofacitinib was administered for 6 to 18 months, and 6 months of follow-up off drug were then conducted to assess delayed response and recurrence. For the treated patients, the SALT score, which quantifies what percentage of scalp surface area is affected, served as the measure of disease severity. Scalp tissue and sorted CD4+ and CD8+ peripheral blood T cells from patchy and totalis/universalis alopecia areata patients and from healthy controls were covered by human TCRbeta sequencing.

The sample's treatment or condition label is to be understood as: oral pan-JAK inhibitor, 5-10 mg twice daily. Lesional scalp punch biopsies and peripheral blood were collected from alopecia areata patients. PBMCs were isolated by density centrifugation and stained for CD3, CD4 and CD8, after which CD4+ and CD8+ T cells were sorted on a FACSAria. The CDR3 numbers 12 residues from cysteine through phenylalanine. Only CDR3 DNA is held: 36 bases, read in frame from base 1. Via the germline V gene, CDR1 is MNHEY and CDR2 SVGAGI. V loses 6 bases, J loses 1 base, and the germline ends lie 7 bases apart. Study-wide conclusions, independent of this receptor: Unlike mouse skin, where gammadelta T cells dominate, normal human skin contains resident alphabeta T cells that get sequenced too, which complicates analysis of the scalp TCR repertoire. Compared with normal scalp, lesional scalp, particularly in alopecia totalis/universalis, had higher clonality and more expanded CD8+ clones, which suggests antigenic drive. Many expanded lesional clones were found to persist in scalp and blood during tofacitinib treatment, and relapse after treatment cessation may be partly explained by this persistence. Scalp clonality and the number of expanded CD8+ clones among the top 100 scalp clones were significantly decreased by tofacitinib. The treated cohort was small, with a single nonresponder, so links between baseline CD8+ expansion and response need larger studies. Shared TCR sequences between patients were less evident than in mice, which may be partly attributable to HLA diversity in the patient population.

The origin of this receptor is a human donor with alopecia areata. The chain uses TRBV6-5 and TRBJ2-7, with the D gene too uncertain to name. The source material was CD8+ T cells sorted from blood, sampled around week 54, from a patient treated with tofacitinib. The bases are TGTGCCAGCAGCACCGAATCCTACGAGCAGTACTTC. Its product reads: CASSTESYEQYF.